The 13 T cell receptor beta chains below were found in one sample sequenced in a study of T cells in women clearing cervical HPV infection (dated by TCRdb to the late 2010s). The library was prepared using the immunoSEQ multiplex PCR assay. What TCRdb holds here is the immuneACCESS table cut down to in-frame rearrangements. Part of the clones is not present; checked against another copy, under half of the missing clones reflect an unresolved V gene, and the others are unexplained. In this sample's table one finds some 20,000 clones. The ten largest clones capture 13% to 15% of the sample. Sequencing was carried out using blood buffy coat. The receptors shown here come from a woman aged 18-69 years with a cervical HPV16 infection that either progressed to CIN3+ or cleared (not recorded which).

This clone shows up as medium-sized (0.01 to 0.1%) by frequency. The CDR3 goes on 3 residues after the read ends, and that part is filled in from the germline J gene. The chain uses TRBV19 and TRBJ1-2; 9 bases are shared with TRBD1. Losses at the gene ends were 5 bases for V and 4 bases for J; bases not matched to a gene: 8. Germline V gene lookup returns CDR1 LNHDA and CDR2 SQIVND (reference sequence). The CDR3 sequence is 15 residues long. The CDR3 protein is CASSFTGGEGYGYTF. CDR3 bases read: TGTGCCAGTAGTTTCACAGGGGGCGAGGGCTATGGC.

Comment on this clone: At one end, the junction sequence differs from germline, possibly due to a read error. The CDR3 end is not reached by the read, which stops 3 residues before it; the germline J gene fills it in. Other DNA sequences of this sample code for an identical CDR3. The chain has TRBV30 and TRBJ1-3; D is uncertain. There are 16 residues in the CDR3. Germline values: CDR1 GTSNPN, CDR2 SVGIG (reference sequence). The CDR3 bases that were read are TGTGCCGGCCAAGAAGTGAGGCGGATCTCTGGAAACACG. Translation gives CAGQEVRRISGNT. Given in full, the CDR3 is CAGQEVRRISGNTIYF.

A note on this clone: Sequencing ends 3 residues short of the CDR3 end; the germline J gene provides the rest. V and J are TRBV5-1 and TRBJ1-2; 8 positions agree with TRBD1. Germline values: CDR1 SGHRS, CDR2 YFSETQ. With 9 bases clipped from V and 2 bases from J, the junction kept 3 bases outside the gene matches. The CDR3 totals 12 residues. The CDR3 protein is CATRTGNYGYTF. CDR3 DNA, as far as it was read: TGCGCCACCCGGACAGGGAACTATGGC.

Worth noting for this clone: Read sequence stops 3 residues before the CDR3 end, and the germline J gene provides the missing end. This chain links TRBV18 with TRBJ1-4; possible D gene TRBD1, 5 bases. In germline, CDR1 is KGHSH, CDR2 LQKENI. The CDR3 is 14 residues long. CDR3: CASSPSNGAGKLFF. The CDR3 DNA, read in part, is TGTGCCAGCTCACCGTCGAATGGGGCCGGCAAA.

Note on this clone: The CDR3 is cut off 3 residues early in the read; its end comes from the germline J gene. V and J are TRBV19 and TRBJ1-2, with unresolved D. V was pared by 1 base and J by 2 bases, with 5 bases between. The CDR3 is 13 amino acids. Germline V gives CDR1 LNHDA, CDR2 SQIVND (reference sequence). The part of the CDR3 DNA that was read is TGTGCCAGTAGTATAGTAGGGAACTATGGC. It is translated as CASSIVGNYG. The CDR3 as a whole reads CASSIVGNYGYTF. The entire variable domain, with the rest obtained from reference TRBV19 and TRBJ1-2, is as follows: DGGITQSPKYLFRKEGQNVTLSCEQNLNHDAMYWYRQDPGQGLRLIYYSQIVNDFQKGDIAEGYSVSREKKESFPLTVTSAQKNPTAFYLCASSIVGNYGYTFGSGTRLTVV.

On this clone: A junction boundary mismatches the germline segment, possibly from a read error. The DNA ends 3 residues before the CDR3 does, and the rest of the CDR3 is filled in from the germline J gene. This sequence joins TRBV9 and TRBJ2-5; perhaps TRBD1 as D (6 bases). This CDR3 contains 14 residues. Germline CDR1 is SGDLS and CDR2 is YYNGEE. CDR3 in amino acids: CASSVEGDQETQYF. Incomplete CDR3 DNA: TGTGCCAGCAGCGTAGAGGGGGACCAGGAGACC. Combining the CDR3 with reference TRBV9 and TRBJ2-5 gives the whole variable domain DSGVTQTPKHLITATGQRVTLRCSPRSGDLSVYWYQQSLDQGLQFLIQYYNGEERAKGNILERFSAQQFPDLHSELNLSSLELGDSALYFCASSVEGDQETQYFGPGTRLLVL.

A word on this clone: Read sequence stops 3 residues before the CDR3 end, and the germline J gene provides the missing end. The gene calls are TRBV6-2 or TRBV6-3 and TRBJ2-7, with a possible D match to TRBD2 (7 bases). The CDR3 runs to 14 residues. Trimming took off 6 bases at V and 0 bases at J, with 12 bases between the two ends. Germline V gene sequence: CDR1 MNHEY, CDR2 SVGEGT. The covered CDR3 bases are TGTGCCAGCAGACCGGGGGGCTCCTCCTACGAG. It yields the protein CASRPGGSSYE. The entire CDR3 protein reads CASRPGGSSYEQYF.

Regarding this clone: The read comes to an end 3 residues before the CDR3 does, leaving the germline J gene to fill in the end. The chain links TRBV20-1 to TRBJ1-4; no clear D. V was cut by 7 bases and J by 7 bases, with 7 bases left in between. The CDR3 has 10 residues. Germline loops: CDR1 DFQATT, CDR2 SNEGSKA (reference sequence). This CDR3 reads CSVKGEKLFF. CDR3 DNA, as far as it was read: TGCAGTGTAAAGGGTGAAAAA.

Comments on this clone: From the germline J gene comes the end of the CDR3, since the read stops 3 residues before it. The V call is TRBV19, the J call TRBJ1-5; TRBD1 might be the D (5 bases). This CDR3 spans 13 amino acids. V was clipped by 5 bases and J by 6 bases, with 11 bases between them. Germline CDR1 reads LNHDA; CDR2 reads SQIVND (reference sequence). CDR3 DNA (partial): TGTGCCAGTAGTTATCAGGGTAGTCAGCCC. It encodes CASSYQGSQP. The CDR3 in its entirety is CASSYQGSQPQHF.

Regarding this clone: From the germline J gene comes the end of the CDR3, since the read stops 3 residues before it. V gene TRBV7-2 combines with J gene TRBJ1-2, with D perhaps TRBD1 (5 bases). The CDR3 is 13 residues long. Germline loops: CDR1 SGHTA, CDR2 FQGNSA. CDR3 DNA, as far as it was read: TGTGCCAGCAGCTCAGAGAGGCGGGGGGGC. Translation gives CASSSERRGG. The whole CDR3 sequence is CASSSERRGGYTF.

As concerns this clone: Read sequence stops 3 residues before the CDR3 end, and the germline J gene provides the missing end. The rearrangement uses TRBV6-2 or TRBV6-3 and TRBJ2-1, with 7 nucleotides matching TRBD2. Per the germline V gene, CDR1 is MNHEY and CDR2 is SVGEGT. The CDR3 totals 17 residues. V lost 0 bases and J lost 4; bases outside the gene matches: 9. The CDR3 loop reads CASSYSRLADYYNEQFF. The DNA read from the CDR3 is TGTGCCAGCAGTTACTCGAGGCTAGCGGATTATTACAATGAG.

Regarding this clone: The observed sequence ends 3 residues before the CDR3 terminus, with the missing tail filled in from the germline J gene. The chain is built from TRBV5-1 and TRBJ2-2, with a possible D match to TRBD2 (6 bases). Trimming left V 4 bases short and J 6 bases short, with 13 bases between. CDR1 SGHRS and CDR2 YFSETQ come from the germline V gene. The CDR3 length is 14 residues. The CDR3 loop is CASSRGSYAGELFF. The sequenced CDR3 bases are TGCGCCAGCAGCCGGGGGAGTTACGCCGGGGAG.

Details on this clone: The sequence runs out 3 residues before the end of the CDR3; the remainder is reconstructed from the germline J gene. V usage is TRBV19 and J usage is TRBJ1-1; TRBD1 matches 7 bases. V lost 5 bases, J lost 4 bases, and 7 bases stayed unmatched. Per the germline V gene, CDR1 is LNHDA and CDR2 is SQIVND (reference sequence). This CDR3 is built from 14 residues. CDR3 amino acids: CASSLAEGATEAFF. CDR3 DNA (partial): TGTGCCAGTAGTCTCGCAGAGGGGGCCACTGAA.